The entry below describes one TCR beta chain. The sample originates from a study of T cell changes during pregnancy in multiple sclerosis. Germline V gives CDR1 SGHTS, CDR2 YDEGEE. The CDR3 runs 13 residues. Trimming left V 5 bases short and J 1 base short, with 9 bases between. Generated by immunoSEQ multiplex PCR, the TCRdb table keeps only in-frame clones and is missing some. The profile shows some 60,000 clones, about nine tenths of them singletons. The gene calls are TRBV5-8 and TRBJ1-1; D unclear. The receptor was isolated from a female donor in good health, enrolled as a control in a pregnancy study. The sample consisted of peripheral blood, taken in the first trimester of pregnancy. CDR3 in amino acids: CASSRAWNTEAFF. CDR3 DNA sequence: TGTGCCAGCAGTCGCGCTTGGAACACTGAAGCTTTCTTT.